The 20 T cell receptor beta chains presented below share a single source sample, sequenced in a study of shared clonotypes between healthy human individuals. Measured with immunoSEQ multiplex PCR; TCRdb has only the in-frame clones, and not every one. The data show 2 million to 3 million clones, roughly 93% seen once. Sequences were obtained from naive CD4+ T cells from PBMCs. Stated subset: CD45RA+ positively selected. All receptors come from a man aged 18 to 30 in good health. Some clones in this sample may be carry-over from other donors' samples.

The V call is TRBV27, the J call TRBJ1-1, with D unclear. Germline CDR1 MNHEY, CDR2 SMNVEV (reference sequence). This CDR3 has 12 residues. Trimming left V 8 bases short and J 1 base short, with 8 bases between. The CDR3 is CASQAGNTEAFF. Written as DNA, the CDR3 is TGTGCCAGCCAGGCGGGGAACACTGAAGCTTTCTTT.

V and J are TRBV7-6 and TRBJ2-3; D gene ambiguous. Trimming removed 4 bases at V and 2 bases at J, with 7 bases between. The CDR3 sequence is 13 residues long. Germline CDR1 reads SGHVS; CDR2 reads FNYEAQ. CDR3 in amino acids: CASSSRVTDTQYF. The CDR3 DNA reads TGTGCCAGCAGCTCCCGTGTCACAGATACGCAGTATTTT.

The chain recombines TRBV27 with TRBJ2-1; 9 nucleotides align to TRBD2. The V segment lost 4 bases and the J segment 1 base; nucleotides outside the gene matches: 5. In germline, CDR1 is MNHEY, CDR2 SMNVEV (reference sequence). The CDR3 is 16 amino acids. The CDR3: CASSSRAGGSYNEQFF. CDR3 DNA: TGTGCCAGCAGTTCCCGAGCGGGAGGTTCCTACAATGAGCAGTTCTTC.

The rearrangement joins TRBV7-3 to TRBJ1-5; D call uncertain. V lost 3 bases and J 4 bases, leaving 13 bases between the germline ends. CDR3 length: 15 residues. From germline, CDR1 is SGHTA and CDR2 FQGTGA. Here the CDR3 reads CASSLNSDTNQPQHF. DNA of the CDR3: TGTGCCAGCAGCTTGAACTCTGACACAAATCAGCCCCAGCATTTT.

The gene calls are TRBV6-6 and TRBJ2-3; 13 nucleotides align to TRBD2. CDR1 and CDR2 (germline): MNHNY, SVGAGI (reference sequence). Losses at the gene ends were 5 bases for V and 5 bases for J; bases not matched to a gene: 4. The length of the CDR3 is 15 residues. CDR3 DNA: TGTGCCAGCAGTAAACTAGCGGGAGGGGAAGATACGCAGTATTTT. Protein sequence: CASSKLAGGEDTQYF.

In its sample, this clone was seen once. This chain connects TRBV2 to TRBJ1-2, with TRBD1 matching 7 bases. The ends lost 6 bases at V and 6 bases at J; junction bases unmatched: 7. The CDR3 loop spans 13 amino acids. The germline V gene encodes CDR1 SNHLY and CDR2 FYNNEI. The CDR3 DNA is TGTGCCAGCAGCCTCACAGGGGTCGATGGCTACACCTTC. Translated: CASSLTGVDGYTF.

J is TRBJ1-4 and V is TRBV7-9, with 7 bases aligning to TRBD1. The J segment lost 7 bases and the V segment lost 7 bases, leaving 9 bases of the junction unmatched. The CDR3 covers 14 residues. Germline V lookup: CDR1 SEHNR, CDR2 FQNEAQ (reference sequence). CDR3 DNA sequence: TGTGCCAGCACCCTCGACAGGGTAACTGAAAAACTGTTTTTT. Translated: CASTLDRVTEKLFF.

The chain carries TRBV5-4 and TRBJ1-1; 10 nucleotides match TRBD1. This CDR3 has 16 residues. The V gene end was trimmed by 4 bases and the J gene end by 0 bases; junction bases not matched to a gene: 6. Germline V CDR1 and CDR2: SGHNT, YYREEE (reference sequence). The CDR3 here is CASSGTGAKLNTEAFF. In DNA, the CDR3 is TGTGCCAGCAGCGGGACAGGGGCCAAATTGAACACTGAAGCTTTCTTT.

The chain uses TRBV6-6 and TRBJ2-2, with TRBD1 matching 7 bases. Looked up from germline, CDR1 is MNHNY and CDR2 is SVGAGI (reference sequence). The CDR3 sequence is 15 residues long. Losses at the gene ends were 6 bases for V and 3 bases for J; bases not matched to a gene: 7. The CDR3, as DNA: TGTGCCAGCAGGCCCCACGACAGGGACACCGGGGAGCTGTTTTTT. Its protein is CASRPHDRDTGELFF.

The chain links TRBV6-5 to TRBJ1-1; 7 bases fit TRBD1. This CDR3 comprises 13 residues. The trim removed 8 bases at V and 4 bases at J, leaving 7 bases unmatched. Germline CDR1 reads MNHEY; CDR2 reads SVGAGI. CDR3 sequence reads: CASSNRGVTEAFF. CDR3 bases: TGTGCCAGCTCAAACAGGGGTGTCACTGAAGCTTTCTTT.

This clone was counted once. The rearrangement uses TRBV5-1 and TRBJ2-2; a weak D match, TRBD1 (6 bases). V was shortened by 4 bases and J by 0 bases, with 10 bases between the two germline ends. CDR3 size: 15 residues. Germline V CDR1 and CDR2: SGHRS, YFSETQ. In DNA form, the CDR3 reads TGCGCCAGCAGCGAGGGACATTCGAACACCGGGGAGCTGTTTTTT. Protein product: CASSEGHSNTGELFF.

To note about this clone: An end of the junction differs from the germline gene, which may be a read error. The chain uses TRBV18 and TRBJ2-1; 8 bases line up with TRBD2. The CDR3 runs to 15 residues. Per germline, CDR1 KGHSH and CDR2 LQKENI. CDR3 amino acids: CASSPRALADNEQFF. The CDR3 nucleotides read TGTGCCAGCTCCCCACGGGCACTAGCGGACAATGAGCAGTTCTTC. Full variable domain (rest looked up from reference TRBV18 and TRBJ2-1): NAGVMQNPRHLVRRRGQEARLRCSPMKGHSHVYWYRQLPEEGLKFMVYLQKENIIDESGMPKERFSAEFPKEGPSILRIQQVVRGDSAAYFCASSPRALADNEQFFGPGTRLTVL.

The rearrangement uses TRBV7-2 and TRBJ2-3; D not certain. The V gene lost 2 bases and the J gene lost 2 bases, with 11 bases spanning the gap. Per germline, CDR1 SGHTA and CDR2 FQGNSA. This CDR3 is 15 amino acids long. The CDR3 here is CASSLRWEHTDTQYF. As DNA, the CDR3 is TGTGCCAGCAGCTTAAGGTGGGAACACACAGATACGCAGTATTTT.

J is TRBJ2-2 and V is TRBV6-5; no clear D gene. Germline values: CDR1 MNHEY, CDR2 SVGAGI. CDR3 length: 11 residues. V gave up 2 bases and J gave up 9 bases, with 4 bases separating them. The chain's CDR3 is CASSYGRELFF. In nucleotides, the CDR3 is TGTGCCAGCAGTTACGGCCGGGAGCTGTTTTTT.

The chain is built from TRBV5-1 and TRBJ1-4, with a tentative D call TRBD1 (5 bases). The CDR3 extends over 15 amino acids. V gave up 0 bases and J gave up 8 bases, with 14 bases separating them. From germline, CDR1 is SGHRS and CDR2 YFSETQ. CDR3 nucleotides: TGCGCCAGCAGCTTGGCGGGGGGGACCGGCGAAAAACTGTTTTTT. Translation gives CASSLAGGTGEKLFF.

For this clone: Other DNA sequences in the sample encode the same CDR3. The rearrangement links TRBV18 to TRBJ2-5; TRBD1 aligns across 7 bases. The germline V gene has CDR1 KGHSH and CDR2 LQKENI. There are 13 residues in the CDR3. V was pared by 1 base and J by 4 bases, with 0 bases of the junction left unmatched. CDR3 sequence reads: CASSPQGAETQYF. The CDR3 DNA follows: TGTGCCAGCTCACCACAGGGGGCAGAGACCCAGTACTTC.

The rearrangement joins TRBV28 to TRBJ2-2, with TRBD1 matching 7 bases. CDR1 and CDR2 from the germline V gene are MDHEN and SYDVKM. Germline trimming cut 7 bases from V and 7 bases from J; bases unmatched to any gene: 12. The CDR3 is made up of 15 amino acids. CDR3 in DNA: TGTGCCAGCACTCGGGGCAGGGGGACGTTCGGGGAGCTGTTTTTT. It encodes CASTRGRGTFGELFF.

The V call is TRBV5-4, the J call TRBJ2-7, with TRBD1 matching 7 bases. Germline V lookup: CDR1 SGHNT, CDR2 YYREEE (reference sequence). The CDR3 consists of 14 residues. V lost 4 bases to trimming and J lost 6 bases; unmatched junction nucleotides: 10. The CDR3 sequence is CASSPPTGSGEQYF. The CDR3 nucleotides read TGTGCCAGCAGCCCCCCGACAGGGTCGGGCGAGCAGTACTTC.

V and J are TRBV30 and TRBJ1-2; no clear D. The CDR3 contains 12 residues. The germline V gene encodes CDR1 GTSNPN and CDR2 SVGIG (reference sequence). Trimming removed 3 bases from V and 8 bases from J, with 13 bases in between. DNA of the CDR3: TGTGCCTGGAGCGACCCTACCCGCGGCTACACCTTC. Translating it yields CAWSDPTRGYTF.

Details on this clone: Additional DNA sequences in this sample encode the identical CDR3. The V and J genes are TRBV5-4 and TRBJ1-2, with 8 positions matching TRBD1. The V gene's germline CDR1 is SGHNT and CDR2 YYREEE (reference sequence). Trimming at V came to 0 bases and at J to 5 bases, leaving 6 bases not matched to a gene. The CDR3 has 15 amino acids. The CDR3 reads CASSLGTGRDYGYTF. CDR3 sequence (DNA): TGTGCCAGCAGCTTGGGGACAGGGAGAGATTATGGCTACACCTTC.